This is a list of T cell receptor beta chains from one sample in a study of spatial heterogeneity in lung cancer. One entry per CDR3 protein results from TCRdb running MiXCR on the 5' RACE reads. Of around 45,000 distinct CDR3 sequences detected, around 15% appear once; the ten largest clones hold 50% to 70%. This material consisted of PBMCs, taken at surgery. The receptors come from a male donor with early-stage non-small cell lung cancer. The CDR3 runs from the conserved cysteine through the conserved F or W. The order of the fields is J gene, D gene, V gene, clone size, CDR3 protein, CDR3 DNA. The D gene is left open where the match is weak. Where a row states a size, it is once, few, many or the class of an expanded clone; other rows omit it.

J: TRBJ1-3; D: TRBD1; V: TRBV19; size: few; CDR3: CASSRGQGAAGNTIYF; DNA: TGTGCCAGTAGTAGAGGACAGGGGGCTGCTGGAAACACCATATATTTT
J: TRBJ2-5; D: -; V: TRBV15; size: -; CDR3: CATSRKRVQETQYF; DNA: TGTGCCACCAGCAGAAAGCGGGTCCAAGAGACCCAGTACTTC
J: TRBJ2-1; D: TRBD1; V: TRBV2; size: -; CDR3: CASETTGAPGQFF; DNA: TGTGCCAGCGAGACGACAGGGGCCCCTGGGCAGTTCTTC
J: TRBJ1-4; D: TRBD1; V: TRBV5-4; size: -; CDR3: CASSLGDRGGEKLFF; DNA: TGTGCCAGCAGCTTGGGGGACAGGGGCGGTGAAAAACTGTTTTTT
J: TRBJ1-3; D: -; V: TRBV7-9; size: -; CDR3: CASSSRLKSSGNTIYF; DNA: TGTGCCAGCAGCTCGAGACTGAAAAGCTCTGGAAACACCATATATTTT
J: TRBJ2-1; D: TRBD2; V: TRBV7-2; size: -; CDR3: CASSFVASGGARHNEQFF; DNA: TGTGCCAGCAGCTTTGTCGCTAGCGGGGGGGCAAGGCACAATGAGCAGTTCTTC
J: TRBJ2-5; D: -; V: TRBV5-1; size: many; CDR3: CASSFTAAQETQYF; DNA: TGCGCCAGCAGCTTTACGGCAGCCCAAGAGACCCAGTACTTC
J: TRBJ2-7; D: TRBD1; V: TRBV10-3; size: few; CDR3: CAITDHRTGLAYEQYF; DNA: TGTGCCATCACCGACCATCGGACAGGGCTGGCCTACGAGCAGTACTTC
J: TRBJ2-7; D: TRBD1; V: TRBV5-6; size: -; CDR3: CASSAPWDRALSEQYF; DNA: TGTGCCAGCAGCGCTCCATGGGACAGGGCATTAAGCGAGCAGTACTTC
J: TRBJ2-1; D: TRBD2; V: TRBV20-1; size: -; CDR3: CSASLASGPWSAYNEQFF; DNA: TGCAGTGCTAGTCTGGCTAGCGGCCCTTGGTCGGCCTACAATGAGCAGTTCTTC
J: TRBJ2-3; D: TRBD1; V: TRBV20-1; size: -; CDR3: CSARPSLGQKDTDTQYF; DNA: TGCAGTGCTAGACCCTCTTTGGGACAGAAGGACACAGATACGCAGTATTTT
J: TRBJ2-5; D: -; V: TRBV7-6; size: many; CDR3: CASSPRTTQETQYF; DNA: TGTGCCAGCAGCCCGCGGACTACTCAAGAGACCCAGTACTTC
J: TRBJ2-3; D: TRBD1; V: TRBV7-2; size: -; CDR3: CASSWGQGDTDTQYF; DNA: TGTGCCAGCAGCTGGGGACAGGGGGACACAGATACGCAGTATTTT
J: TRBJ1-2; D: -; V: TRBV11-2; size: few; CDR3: CASSLMRTAGYTF; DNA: TGTGCCAGCAGCTTGATGAGGACAGCCGGCTACACCTTC
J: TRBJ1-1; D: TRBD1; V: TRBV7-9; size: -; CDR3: CASSERQGPMNTEAFF; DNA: TGTGCCAGCAGCGAGAGACAGGGGCCCATGAACACTGAAGCTTTCTTT